This TCR beta chain derives from a study of OX40 agonist ivuxolimab in advanced cancers. The wider study: Averaging about 60 years in age, with a range of 23 to 79, the cohort was 80% to 90% male.

General study results and limits: Among the nonresponders, some also had low normalized T-cell clonal expansion.

Sampling times: baseline, cycle 4 day 1, cycle 7 day 1. Sequenced by immunoSEQ multiplex PCR; TCRdb stores in-frame clones only, minus some. Among fewer than 35,000 clones listed, 89% were seen once. Concerning this clone itself: Its matching antigen is unknown.

Per germline, CDR1 SGHAT and CDR2 FQNNGV. The V gene lost 3 bases and the J gene lost 1 base, with 6 bases spanning the gap. CDR3 length: 13 residues. The chain uses TRBV11-2 and TRBJ1-1; D call uncertain. This specimen consisted of CD4+ or CD8+ T cells sorted from blood, obtained in a trial of the OX40 agonist ivuxolimab. The clonotype comes from an adult with an advanced solid tumor such as melanoma, head and neck, liver or kidney cancer. The CDR3 sequence: CASSLDPNTEAFF. For the CDR3, the DNA is TGTGCCAGCAGCTTGGATCCGAACACTGAAGCTTTCTTT.